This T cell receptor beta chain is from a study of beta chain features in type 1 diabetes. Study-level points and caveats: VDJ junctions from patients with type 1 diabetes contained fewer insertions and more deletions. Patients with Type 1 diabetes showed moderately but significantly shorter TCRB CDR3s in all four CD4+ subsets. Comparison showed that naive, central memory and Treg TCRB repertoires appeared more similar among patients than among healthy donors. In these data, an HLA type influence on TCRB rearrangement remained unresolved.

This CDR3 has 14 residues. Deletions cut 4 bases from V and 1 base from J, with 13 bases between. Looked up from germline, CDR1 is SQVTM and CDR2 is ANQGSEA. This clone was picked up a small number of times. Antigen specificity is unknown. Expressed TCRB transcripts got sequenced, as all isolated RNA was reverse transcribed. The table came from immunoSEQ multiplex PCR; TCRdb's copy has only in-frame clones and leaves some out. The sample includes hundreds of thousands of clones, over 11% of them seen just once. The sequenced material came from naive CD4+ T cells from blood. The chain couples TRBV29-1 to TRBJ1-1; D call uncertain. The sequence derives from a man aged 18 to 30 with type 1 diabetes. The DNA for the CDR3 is TGCAGCGTTGGCCATCACGGAGGGAACACTGAAGCTTTCTTT. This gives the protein CSVGHHGGNTEAFF.